This T cell receptor beta chain was observed in a study of blood T cell repertoires in COVID-19. V lost 7 bases, J lost 1 base, and 17 bases lay in between. The CDR3 extends over 16 amino acids. Germline V gives CDR1 SQVTM, CDR2 ANQGSEA. Clones were read by immunoSEQ multiplex PCR, and TCRdb kept only the in-frame ones, dropping some. The table lists 30,000 or so clones, around 90% of them singletons. V is TRBV29-1 and J is TRBJ2-6; tentatively, D is TRBD1 (7 bases). Source material: peripheral blood. This sequence originates from a human donor with active COVID-19. The donor label of this sample is uncertain. Here the CDR3 reads CSAAGGFRSGANVLTF. The CDR3, as DNA: TGCAGCGCTGCAGGGGGGTTTAGGTCTGGGGCCAACGTCCTGACTTTC.